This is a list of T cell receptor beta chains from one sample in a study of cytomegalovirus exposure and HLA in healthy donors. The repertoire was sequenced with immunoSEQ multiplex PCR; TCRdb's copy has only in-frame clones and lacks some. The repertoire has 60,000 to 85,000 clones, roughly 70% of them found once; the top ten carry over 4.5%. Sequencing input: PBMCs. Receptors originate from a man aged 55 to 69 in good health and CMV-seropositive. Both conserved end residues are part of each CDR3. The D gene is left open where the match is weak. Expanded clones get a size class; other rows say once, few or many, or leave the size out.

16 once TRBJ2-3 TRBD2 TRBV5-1 TGCGCCAGCAGCTTGGGGGCGGGAGCCGCCGCAGATACGCAGTATTTT CASSLGAGAAADTQYF
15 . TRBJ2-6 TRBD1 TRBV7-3 TGTGCCAGCAGCTCACGACAGGGTAACCCGAACGTCCTGACTTTC CASSSRQGNPNVLTF
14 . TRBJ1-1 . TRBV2 TGTGCCAGCAGGGGGGACACCATGAACACTGAAGCTTTCTTT CASRGDTMNTEAFF
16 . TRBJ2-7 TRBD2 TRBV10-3 TGTGCCATCAGTGCGGTGGTGACTAGCGGCTCCTACGAGCAGTACTTC CAISAVVTSGSYEQYF
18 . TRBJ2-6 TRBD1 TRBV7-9 TGTGCCAGCAGTGCCGGGGACAGGAGGACCGCTGGGGCCAACGTCCTGACTTTC CASSAGDRRTAGANVLTF
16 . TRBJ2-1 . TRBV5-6 TGTGCCAGCAGCCACCTGTCCGGGAGAGGTAGAAATGAGCAGTTCTTC CASSHLSGRGRNEQFF
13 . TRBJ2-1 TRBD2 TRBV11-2 TGTGCCAGCAGCCCGGGACTAGCAGGTGAGCAGTTCTTC CASSPGLAGEQFF
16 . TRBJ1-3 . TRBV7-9 TGTTCCAGCAGCTTAAAGGGGACTAGCTCTGGAAACACCATATATTTT CSSSLKGTSSGNTIYF
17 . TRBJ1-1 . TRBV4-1 TGCGCCAGCACCCTTGGGTCTGGGGGGACCTCGAACACTGAAGCTTTCTTT CASTLGSGGTSNTEAFF
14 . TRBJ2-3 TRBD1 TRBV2 TGTGCCAGCAGTTTTGGACAGGGCCCAGATACGCAGTATTTT CASSFGQGPDTQYF
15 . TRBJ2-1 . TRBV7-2 TGTGCCAGCAGCTTACAGGGCTCCTCCTACAATGAGCAGTTCTTC CASSLQGSSYNEQFF
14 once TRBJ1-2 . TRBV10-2 TGCGCCAGCATGGGGCCCCCAGGATACTATGGCTACACCTTC CASMGPPGYYGYTF
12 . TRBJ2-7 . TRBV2 TGTGCCAGCAGTGTGGAGGCCTACGAGCAGTACTTC CASSVEAYEQYF
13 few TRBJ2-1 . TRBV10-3 TGTGCCATCAGGCGGGGCCTGGGTAATGAGCAGTTCTTC CAIRRGLGNEQFF
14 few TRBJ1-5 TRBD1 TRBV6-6 TGTGCCAGCAGTTACGACAGGGCTAATCAGCCCCAGCATTTT CASSYDRANQPQHF
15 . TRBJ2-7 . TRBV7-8 TGTGCCAGCAGCTTAGCGCCTAAGAGCTCCTACGAGCAGTACTTC CASSLAPKSSYEQYF
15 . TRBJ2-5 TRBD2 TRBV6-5 TGTGCCAGCAGTTACCTTACTAGCGCTAAAGAGACCCAGTACTTC CASSYLTSAKETQYF
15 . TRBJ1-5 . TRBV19 TGTGCCAGTAGTATCAGGGTCGATAGCAATCAGCCCCAGCATTTT CASSIRVDSNQPQHF
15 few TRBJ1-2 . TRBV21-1 TGTGCCAGCATCGAGTCCGGGACAGGGGTCGGGGGCTACACCTTC CASIESGTGVGGYTF
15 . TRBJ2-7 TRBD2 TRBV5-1 TGCGCCAGCAGCCTACCGGGACTAGGGACTCTCGAGCAGTACTTC CASSLPGLGTLEQYF
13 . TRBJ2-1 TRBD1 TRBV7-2 TGTGCCAGCAGAAGGACAGGGAAGGATGAGCAGTTCTTC CASRRTGKDEQFF
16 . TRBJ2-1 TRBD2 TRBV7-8 TGTGCCAGCAGCCTGACTAGCGGGGGCCTCTACAATGAGCAGTTCTTC CASSLTSGGLYNEQFF
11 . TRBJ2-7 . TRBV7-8 TGTGCCAGCAGTTTAGGGCGGTTGGAGTACTTC CASSLGRLEYF
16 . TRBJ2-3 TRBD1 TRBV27 TGTGCCAGCAGTTCCTGGGACAGCATTAGCACAGATACGCAGTATTTT CASSSWDSISTDTQYF
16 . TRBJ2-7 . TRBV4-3 TGCGCCAGCAGCCAAGGGATTACAGGTTTTTACTACGAGCAGTACTTC CASSQGITGFYYEQYF
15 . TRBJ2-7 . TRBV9 TGTGCCAGCAGCAGAGGGGGAGGGAAGGCCTACGAGCAGTACTTC CASSRGGGKAYEQYF
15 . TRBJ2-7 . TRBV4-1 TGCGCCAGCAGCCAAGATTACGGCAGAGTCCCCCGGGAGAACTTC CASSQDYGRVPRENF
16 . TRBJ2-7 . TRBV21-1 . CASSKVGQGASYEQYF
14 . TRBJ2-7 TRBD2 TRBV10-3 TGTGCCATCAGGGAGGCTAGCGGGCCCTACGAGCAGTACTTC CAIREASGPYEQYF
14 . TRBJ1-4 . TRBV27 TGTGCCAGCAGTTTATTCGGAGACGGTGAAAAACTGTTTTTT CASSLFGDGEKLFF
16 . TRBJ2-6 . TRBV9 TGTGCCAGCAGCGTAACAGGTTTATCTGGGGCCAACGTCCTGACTTTC CASSVTGLSGANVLTF
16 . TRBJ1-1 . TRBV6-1 TGTGCCAGCAGTGATCCTGCTGGCCGTGGGAACACTGAAGCTTTCTTT CASSDPAGRGNTEAFF
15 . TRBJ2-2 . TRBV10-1 TGCGCCAGCAGTGAGACAGGGATGAACACCGGGGAGCTGTTTTTT CASSETGMNTGELFF
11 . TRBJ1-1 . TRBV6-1 TGTGCCAGCACTATGAACACTGAAGCTTTCTTT CASTMNTEAFF
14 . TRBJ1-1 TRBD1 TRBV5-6 TGTGCCAGCACCTTTGGGGACAGTAGCACTGAAGCTTTCTTT CASTFGDSSTEAFF
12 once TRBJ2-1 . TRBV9 TGTGCCAGCAGCGCTAGTAGGAATGAGCAGTTCTTC CASSASRNEQFF
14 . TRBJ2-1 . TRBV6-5 TGTGCCAGCAGTTACTGGCAGGGTAGCAACGAGCAGTTCTTC CASSYWQGSNEQFF
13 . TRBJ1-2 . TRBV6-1 TGTGCCAGCAGGACCGTAGGGGGTAGTGGCTACACCTTC CASRTVGGSGYTF
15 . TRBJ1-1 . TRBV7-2 TGTGCCAGCAGCTACCCGGGACTCCGAGGGACTGAAGCTTTCTTT CASSYPGLRGTEAFF
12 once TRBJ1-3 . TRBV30 TGTGCCTGGAGCCCCCAAGGAAACACCATATATTTT CAWSPQGNTIYF
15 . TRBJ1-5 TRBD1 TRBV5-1 TGCGCCAGCAGCTTGGGGGACAGGGGCAGTCAGCCCCAGCATTTT CASSLGDRGSQPQHF
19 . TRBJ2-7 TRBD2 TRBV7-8 TGTGCCAGCAGCCTTACCGGGACTAGCGGCACCGTGGGGTTTTACGAGCAGTACTTC CASSLTGTSGTVGFYEQYF
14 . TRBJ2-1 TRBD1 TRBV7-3 TGTGCCAGCAGCGGGGAGACAGGGTTCAATGAGCAGTTCTTC CASSGETGFNEQFF
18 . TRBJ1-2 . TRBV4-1 TGCGCCAGCAGCCAAGGCCCCCCAAGAACAGGAGCTAACTATGGCTACACCTTC CASSQGPPRTGANYGYTF
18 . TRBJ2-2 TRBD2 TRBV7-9 TGTTCCAGCAGCTCCCTTCTAGCGGGAGCCACTAACACCGGGGAGCTGTTTTTT CSSSSLLAGATNTGELFF
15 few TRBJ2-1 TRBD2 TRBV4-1 TGCGCCAGCAGCCAATGGGGACTAGCAGATAATGAGCAGTTCTTC CASSQWGLADNEQFF
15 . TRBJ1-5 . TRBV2 TGTGCCAGCACTCGCGGGGGAGGGGGCAATCAGCCCCAGCATTTT CASTRGGGGNQPQHF
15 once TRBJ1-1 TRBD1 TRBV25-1 TGTGCCAGCAGACGATACAGGGGCTTGAACACTGAAGCTTTCTTT CASRRYRGLNTEAFF
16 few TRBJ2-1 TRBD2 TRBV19 TGTGCCAGTACCCCCTTCGCGGGAGGTGGAGTAGATGAGCAGTTCTTC CASTPFAGGGVDEQFF
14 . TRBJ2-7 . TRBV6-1 TGTGCCAGCAAAGAGCCAGGGGATACCTACGAGCAGTACTTC CASKEPGDTYEQYF
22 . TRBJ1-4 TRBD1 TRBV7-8 TGTGCCAGCAGCTTAGCTGGGTGGGGTAGATGGACAGGATTAAGTTCAGTTGAAAAACTGTTTTTT CASSLAGWGRWTGLSSVEKLFF
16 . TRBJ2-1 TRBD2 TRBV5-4 TGTGCCAGCACCCCGGGGGGGCTAGCCTCCTACAATGAGCAGTTCTTC CASTPGGLASYNEQFF
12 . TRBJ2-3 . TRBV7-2 TGTGCCAGCAGGTACAGGACAGATACGCAGTATTTT CASRYRTDTQYF
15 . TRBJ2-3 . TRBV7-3 TGTGCCAGCAGCCCCCGGGTGCGGGAACAAGATACGCAGTATTTT CASSPRVREQDTQYF
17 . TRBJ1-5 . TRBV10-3 TGTGCCATCAGTGAGTACGAATCTCCTCTAAGCAATCAGCCCCAGCATTTT CAISEYESPLSNQPQHF
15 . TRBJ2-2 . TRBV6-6 TGTGCCAGCAGTTACAGGGGCCTGAACACCGGGGAGCTGTTTTTT CASSYRGLNTGELFF
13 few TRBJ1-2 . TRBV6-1 TGTGCCAGCAGTGATCCCGGGAGCTATGGCTACACCTTC CASSDPGSYGYTF